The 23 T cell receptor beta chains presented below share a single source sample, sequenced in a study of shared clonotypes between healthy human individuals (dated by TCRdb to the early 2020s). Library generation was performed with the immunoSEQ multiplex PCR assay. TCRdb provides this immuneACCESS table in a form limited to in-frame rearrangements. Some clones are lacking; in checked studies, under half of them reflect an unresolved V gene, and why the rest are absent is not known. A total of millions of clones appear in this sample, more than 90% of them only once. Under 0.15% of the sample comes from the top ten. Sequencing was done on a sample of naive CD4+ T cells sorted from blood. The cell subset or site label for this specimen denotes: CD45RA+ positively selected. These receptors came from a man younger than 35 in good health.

The CDR3 sequence is CASSIAGRARGYTF. The CDR3 DNA follows: TGTGCCAGTAGTATAGCTGGCAGGGCAAGGGGCTACACCTTC. The V gene is TRBV19, the J gene TRBJ1-2, with D maybe TRBD1 (5 bases). Between the trimmed V and J ends, which lost 1 base and 8 bases, there was a span of 14 bases. Germline assignment: CDR1 LNHDA and CDR2 SQIVND (reference sequence). The CDR3 covers 14 residues.

The CDR3 sequence: CASSWRDITDTQYF. CDR3 nucleotides: TGCGCCAGCAGCTGGAGGGACATAACGGATACGCAGTATTTT. J is TRBJ2-3 and V is TRBV5-1, with D perhaps TRBD1 or TRBD2 (6 bases each). The germline V and J ends were trimmed by 3 bases and 6 bases, with 14 bases remaining between them. The CDR3 sequence is 14 residues long. CDR1 and CDR2 from the germline V gene are SGHRS and YFSETQ.

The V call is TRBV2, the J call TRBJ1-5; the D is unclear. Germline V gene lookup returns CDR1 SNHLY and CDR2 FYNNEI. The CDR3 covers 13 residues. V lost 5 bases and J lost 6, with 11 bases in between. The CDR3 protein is CASSPRVSQPQHF. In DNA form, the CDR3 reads TGTGCCAGCAGTCCACGGGTGAGTCAGCCCCAGCATTTT.

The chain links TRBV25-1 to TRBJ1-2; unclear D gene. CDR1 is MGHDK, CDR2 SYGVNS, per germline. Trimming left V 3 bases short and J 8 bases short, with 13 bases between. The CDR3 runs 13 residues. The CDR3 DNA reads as TGTGCCAGCAGTGATGTAGAGAGTTTGGGCTACACCTTC. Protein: CASSDVESLGYTF.

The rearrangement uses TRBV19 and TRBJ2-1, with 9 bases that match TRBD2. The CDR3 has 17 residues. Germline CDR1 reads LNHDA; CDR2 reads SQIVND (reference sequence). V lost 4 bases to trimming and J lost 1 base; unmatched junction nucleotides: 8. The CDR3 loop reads CASSSGRARGSYNEQFF. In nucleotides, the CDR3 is TGTGCCAGTAGTAGCGGGAGGGCTCGGGGGTCCTACAATGAGCAGTTCTTC.

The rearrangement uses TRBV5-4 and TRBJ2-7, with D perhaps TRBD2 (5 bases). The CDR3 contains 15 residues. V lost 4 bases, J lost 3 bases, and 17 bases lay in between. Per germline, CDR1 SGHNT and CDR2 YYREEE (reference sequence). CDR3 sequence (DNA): TGTGCCAGCAGCACGAGCCCTAGCCAGGTCTACGAGCAGTACTTC. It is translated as CASSTSPSQVYEQYF. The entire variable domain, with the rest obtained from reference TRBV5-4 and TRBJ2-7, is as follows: ETGVTQSPTHLIKTRGQQVTLRCSSQSGHNTVSWYQQALGQGPQFIFQYYREEENGRGNFPPRFSGLQFPNYSSELNVNALELDDSALYLCASSTSPSQVYEQYFGPGTRLTVT.

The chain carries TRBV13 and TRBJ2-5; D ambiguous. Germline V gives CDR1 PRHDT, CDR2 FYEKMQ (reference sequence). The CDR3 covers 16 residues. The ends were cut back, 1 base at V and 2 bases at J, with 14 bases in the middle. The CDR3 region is CASSLEGRSLQETQYF. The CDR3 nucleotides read TGTGCCAGCAGCTTAGAGGGCAGGAGTCTGCAAGAGACCCAGTACTTC.

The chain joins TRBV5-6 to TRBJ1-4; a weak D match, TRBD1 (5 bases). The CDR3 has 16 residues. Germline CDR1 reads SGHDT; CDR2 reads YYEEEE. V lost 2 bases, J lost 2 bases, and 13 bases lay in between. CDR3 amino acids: CASSFREMATNEKLFF. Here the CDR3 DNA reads TGTGCCAGCAGCTTCAGGGAAATGGCTACTAATGAAAAACTGTTTTTT. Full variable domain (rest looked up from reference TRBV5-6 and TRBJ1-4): DAGVTQSPTHLIKTRGQQVTLRCSPKSGHDTVSWYQQALGQGPQFIFQYYEEEERQRGNFPDRFSGHQFPNYSSELNVNALLLGDSALYLCASSFREMATNEKLFFGSGTQLSVL.

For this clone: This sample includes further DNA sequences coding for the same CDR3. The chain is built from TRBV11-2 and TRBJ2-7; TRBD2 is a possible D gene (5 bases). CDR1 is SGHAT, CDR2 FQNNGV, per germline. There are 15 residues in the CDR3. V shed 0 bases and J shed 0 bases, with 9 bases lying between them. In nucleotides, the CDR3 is TGTGCCAGCAGCTTAGAACCGGGGAGCTCCTACGAGCAGTACTTC. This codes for CASSLEPGSSYEQYF. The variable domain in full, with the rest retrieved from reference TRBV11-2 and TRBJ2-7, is EAGVAQSPRYKIIEKRQSVAFWCNPISGHATLYWYQQILGQGPKLLIQFQNNGVVDDSQLPKDRFSAERLKGVDSTLKIQPAKLEDSAVYLCASSLEPGSSYEQYFGPGTRLTVT.

CDR3 nucleotide sequence: TGCGCCAGCAGCTTCTCCGGGACTAGCGGCCTCACAGATACGCAGTATTTT. This sequence encodes CASSFSGTSGLTDTQYF. The J gene is TRBJ2-3, the V gene TRBV5-1; 11 positions agree with TRBD2. The ends lost 2 bases at V and 2 bases at J; junction bases unmatched: 7. Germline values: CDR1 SGHRS, CDR2 YFSETQ. The CDR3 is 17 residues long.

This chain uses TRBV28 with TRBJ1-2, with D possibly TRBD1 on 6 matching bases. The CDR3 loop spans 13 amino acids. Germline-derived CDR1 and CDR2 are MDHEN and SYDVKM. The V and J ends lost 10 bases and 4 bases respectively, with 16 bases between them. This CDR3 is CATTTGGAYGYTF. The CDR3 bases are TGTGCCACCACGACCGGGGGGGCCTATGGCTACACCTTC.

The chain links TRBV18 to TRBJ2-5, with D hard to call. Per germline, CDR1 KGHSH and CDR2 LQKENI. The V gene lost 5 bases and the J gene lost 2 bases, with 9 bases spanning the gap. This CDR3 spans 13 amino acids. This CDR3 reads CASSWTQQETQYF. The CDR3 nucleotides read TGTGCCAGCTCATGGACGCAGCAAGAGACCCAGTACTTC.

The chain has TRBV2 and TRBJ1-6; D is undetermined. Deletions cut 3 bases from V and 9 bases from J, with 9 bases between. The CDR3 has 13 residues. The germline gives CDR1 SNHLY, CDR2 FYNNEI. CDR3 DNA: TGTGCCAGCAGTGATGACGGGTTTTCACCCCTCCACTTT. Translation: CASSDDGFSPLHF.

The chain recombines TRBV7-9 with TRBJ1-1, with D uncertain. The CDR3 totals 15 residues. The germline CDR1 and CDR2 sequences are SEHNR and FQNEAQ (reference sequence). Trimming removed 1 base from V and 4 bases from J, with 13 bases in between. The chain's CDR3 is CASSLVAQASTEAFF. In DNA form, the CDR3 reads TGTGCCAGCAGCTTAGTGGCCCAGGCGAGCACTGAAGCTTTCTTT.

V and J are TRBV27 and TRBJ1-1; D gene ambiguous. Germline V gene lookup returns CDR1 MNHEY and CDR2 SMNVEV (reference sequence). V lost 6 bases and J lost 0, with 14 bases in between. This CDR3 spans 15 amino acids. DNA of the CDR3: TGTGCCAGCAGATTGGCCAGCTTGGTGAACACTGAAGCTTTCTTT. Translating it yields CASRLASLVNTEAFF.

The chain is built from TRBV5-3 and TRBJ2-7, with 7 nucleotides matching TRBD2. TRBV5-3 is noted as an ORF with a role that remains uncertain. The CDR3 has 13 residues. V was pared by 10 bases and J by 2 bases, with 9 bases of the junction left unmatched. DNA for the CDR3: TGTGCCGAGCCTAGCGGCCAGACCTACGAGCAGTACTTC. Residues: CAEPSGQTYEQYF.

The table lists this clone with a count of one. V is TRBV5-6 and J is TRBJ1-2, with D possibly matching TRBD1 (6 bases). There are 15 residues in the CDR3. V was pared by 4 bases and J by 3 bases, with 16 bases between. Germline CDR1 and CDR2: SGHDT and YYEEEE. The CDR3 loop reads CASSLKGGADYGYTF. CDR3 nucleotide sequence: TGTGCCAGCAGCCTCAAGGGGGGGGCTGACTATGGCTACACCTTC.

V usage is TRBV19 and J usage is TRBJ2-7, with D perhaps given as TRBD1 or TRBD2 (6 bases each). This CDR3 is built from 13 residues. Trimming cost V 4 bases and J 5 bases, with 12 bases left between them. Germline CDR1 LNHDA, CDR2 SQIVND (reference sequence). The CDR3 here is CASSRLGGNEQYF. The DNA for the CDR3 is TGTGCCAGTAGTAGGTTGGGGGGCAACGAGCAGTACTTC. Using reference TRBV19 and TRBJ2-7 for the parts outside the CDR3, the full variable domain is DGGITQSPKYLFRKEGQNVTLSCEQNLNHDAMYWYRQDPGQGLRLIYYSQIVNDFQKGDIAEGYSVSREKKESFPLTVTSAQKNPTAFYLCASSRLGGNEQYFGPGTRLTVT.

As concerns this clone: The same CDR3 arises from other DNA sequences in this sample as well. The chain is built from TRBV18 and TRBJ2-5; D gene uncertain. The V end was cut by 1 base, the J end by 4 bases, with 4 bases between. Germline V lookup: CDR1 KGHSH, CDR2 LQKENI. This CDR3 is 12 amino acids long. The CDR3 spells CASSPLGETQYF. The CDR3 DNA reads TGTGCCAGCTCACCACTTGGAGAGACCCAGTACTTC.

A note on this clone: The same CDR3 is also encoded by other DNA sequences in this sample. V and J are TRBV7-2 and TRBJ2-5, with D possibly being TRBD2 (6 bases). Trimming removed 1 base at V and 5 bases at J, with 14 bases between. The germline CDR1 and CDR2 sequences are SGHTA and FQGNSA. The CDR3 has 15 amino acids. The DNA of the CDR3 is TGTGCCAGCAGCTTAGTTGGTGGAGGAGGGGAGACCCAGTACTTC. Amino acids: CASSLVGGGGETQYF. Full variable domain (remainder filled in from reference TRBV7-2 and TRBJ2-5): GAGVSQSPSNKVTEKGKDVELRCDPISGHTALYWYRQSLGQGLEFLIYFQGNSAPDKSGLPSDRFSAERTGGSVSTLTIQRTQQEDSAVYLCASSLVGGGGETQYFGPGTRLLVL.

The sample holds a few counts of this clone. DNA for the CDR3: TGCGCCAGCAGGAGGGGACAGGGGGACACTGAAGCTTTCTTT. As protein: CASRRGQGDTEAFF. This chain uses TRBV10-2 with TRBJ1-1; 11 bases fit TRBD1. There are 14 residues in the CDR3. CDR1 and CDR2 from the germline V gene are WSHSY and SAAADI. The J segment lost 3 bases and the V segment lost 6 bases, leaving 3 bases of the junction unmatched.

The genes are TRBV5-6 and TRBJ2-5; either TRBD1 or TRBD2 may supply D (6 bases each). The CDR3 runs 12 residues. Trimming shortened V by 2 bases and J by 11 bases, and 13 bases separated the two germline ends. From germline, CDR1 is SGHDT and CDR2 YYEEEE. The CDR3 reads CASSFSGAEQYF. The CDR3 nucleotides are TGTGCCAGCAGCTTCTCGGGGGCAGAGCAGTACTTC.

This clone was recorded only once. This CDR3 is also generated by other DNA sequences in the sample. In DNA form, the CDR3 reads TGTGCCAGCAGTGAAGCTGGCAATCAGCCCCAGCATTTT. Protein sequence: CASSEAGNQPQHF. V is TRBV6-1 and J is TRBJ1-5, with D unresolved. Germline V gene sequence: CDR1 MNHNS, CDR2 SASEGT. This CDR3 is built from 13 residues. Trimming took 0 bases from V and 2 from J, leaving 2 bases between them.